This TCR beta chain was retrieved from a study of T cell responses to AZD1222 COVID-19 vaccine. Concerning this clone itself: Its antigen is undetermined.

The CDR3 sequence is 14 residues long. J lost 3 bases, V lost 5 bases, and 6 bases had no gene match. CDR1 and CDR2 (germline): LNHDA, SQIVND (reference sequence). Regarding the study as a whole: Among those given AZD1222, only five to seven were seropositive at baseline. White British people made up most donors, females outnumbered males, and clonal diversity was possibly underestimated.

Sequencing was performed with immunoSEQ multiplex PCR; in TCRdb, only in-frame clones are kept and a portion is missing. The data show roughly 180,000 clones, 85% to 95% seen once. Sequenced material: peripheral blood, taken on day 0 of AZD1222 vaccination. The source of this sequence is an adult in good health. The chain links TRBV19 to TRBJ2-7; TRBD1 matches at 8 bases. The CDR3 region is CASSPGTGSYEQYF. CDR3 DNA sequence: TGTGCCAGTAGTCCCGGGACAGGAAGCTACGAGCAGTACTTC.